This T cell receptor beta chain was identified in a study of radiotherapy plus CTLA-4 blockade in lung cancer. At the level of the study: For 15% to 20% of patients, objective responses occurred, and about 30% had disease control.

Study findings and constraints: In blood, after radiotherapy plus ipilimumab, tumor-derived TCR clones expanded.

The germline CDR1 and CDR2 sequences are SNHLY and FYNNEI. The CDR3 loop spans 14 amino acids. J gave up 5 bases and V 4 bases, and 4 bases lay outside the gene matches. Some clones are missing from TCRdb's copy, which holds only in-frame ones; the method was immunoSEQ multiplex PCR. This table has 90,000 to 95,000 clones, 80% to 90% appearing once. Chemo-refractory metastatic non-small-cell lung cancer patients received focal radiation with ipilimumab CTLA-4 blockade. On this clone itself: The antigen remains undetermined.

This sequence originates from a human donor with non-small cell lung cancer who had stable disease on radiotherapy plus ipilimumab. The chain links TRBV2 to TRBJ2-2; 7 bases match TRBD1. The sample was peripheral blood, taken from a patient treated with radiotherapy plus ipilimumab. The CDR3 DNA follows: TGTGCCAGCAGTGGGTTGGGACAGACCGGGGAGCTGTTTTTT. This gives the protein CASSGLGQTGELFF.